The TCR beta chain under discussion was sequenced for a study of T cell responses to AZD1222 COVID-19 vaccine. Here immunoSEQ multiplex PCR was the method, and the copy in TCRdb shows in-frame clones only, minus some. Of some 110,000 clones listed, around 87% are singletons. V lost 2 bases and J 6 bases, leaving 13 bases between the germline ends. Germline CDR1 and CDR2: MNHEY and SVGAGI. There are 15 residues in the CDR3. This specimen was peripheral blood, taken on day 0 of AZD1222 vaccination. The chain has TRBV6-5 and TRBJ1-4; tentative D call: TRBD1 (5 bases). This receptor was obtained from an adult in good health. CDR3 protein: CASSYRGLGDEKLFF. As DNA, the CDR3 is TGTGCCAGCAGTTACCGGGGACTGGGGGATGAAAAACTGTTTTTT.